Following are 28 T cell receptor beta chains from one sample sequenced in a study of Ad26.COV2.S vaccination and SARS-CoV-2 variants. Treatment given: approximately 18 received Ad26.COV2.S at low or high dose, single or two shots; 5 received placebo; per-sample allocation not given. The investigators took samples on day 63 after the first vaccine or placebo injection. The method was immunoSEQ multiplex PCR; TCRdb's version includes in-frame clones alone and lacks a portion of them. The sample has about 470,000 clones; about 90% are singletons. Specimen: peripheral blood, collected in a trial of Ad26.COV2.S vaccine versus placebo. Receptors originate from a person between 18 and 60 years old who received the Ad26.COV2.S COVID-19 vaccine or a placebo.

The chain is built from TRBV9 and TRBJ2-2, with 7 positions matching TRBD2. With 3 bases clipped from V and 1 base from J, the junction kept 9 bases outside the gene matches. Looked up from germline, CDR1 is SGDLS and CDR2 is YYNGEE. The length of the CDR3 is 17 residues. The DNA of the CDR3 is TGTGCCAGCAGCGACCCTAGGGAGGGAATGAACACCGGGGAGCTGTTTTTT. It specifies CASSDPREGMNTGELFF.

The chain joins TRBV10-3 to TRBJ2-3, with D possibly being TRBD1 (5 bases). Per the germline V gene, CDR1 is ENHRY and CDR2 is SYGVKD. The ends were cut back, 0 bases at V and 4 bases at J, with 8 bases in the middle. The CDR3 is 14 residues long. The CDR3 region has the DNA TGTGCCATCAGTGAGTCGCTGGGGCCAGATACGCAGTATTTT. Translating it yields CAISESLGPDTQYF.

CDR3 nucleotide sequence: TGTGCCAGCAGCTTAGCAGTCAGTAGGCCATACTCTGGAAACACCATATATTTT. Translated, it gives CASSLAVSRPYSGNTIYF. This chain connects TRBV7-2 to TRBJ1-3; D is unresolved. The germline V gene has CDR1 SGHTA and CDR2 FQGNSA. The CDR3 is made up of 18 amino acids. With 0 bases removed from V and 0 bases from J, the gap between germline ends came to 15 bases.

This clone appeared a few times. The genes are TRBV5-1 and TRBJ1-1, with 9 bases aligning to TRBD1. This CDR3 has 13 amino acids. In germline, CDR1 is SGHRS, CDR2 YFSETQ. V lost 0 bases and J lost 11; bases outside the gene matches: 5. The CDR3 region is CASSLVGGTGAFF. CDR3 bases: TGCGCCAGCAGCTTGGTAGGAGGGACAGGGGCTTTCTTT.

The J gene is TRBJ2-5, the V gene TRBV5-6; 12 nucleotides align to TRBD1. The germline V gene has CDR1 SGHDT and CDR2 YYEEEE. The CDR3 loop spans 17 amino acids. The junction had 12 bases not matched to a gene; V was cut back by 4 bases and J by 5 bases. The CDR3 DNA reads TGTGCCAGCAGCCGATACGGGACAGGGGGCGGGGAGGAGACCCAGTACTTC. Translation gives CASSRYGTGGGEETQYF.

This clone was observed a single time. The V and J genes are TRBV3-1 (or the pseudogene TRBV3-2) and TRBJ1-2; D gene ambiguous. The CDR3 totals 14 residues. The V end lost 0 bases, the J end lost 3 bases, and 8 bases lay between the germline ends. The germline V gene encodes CDR1 LGHDT and CDR2 YNNKEL (reference sequence). The CDR3 DNA is TGTGCCAGCAGCCAAGATAGGTTCCACTATGGCTACACCTTC. This codes for CASSQDRFHYGYTF.

The chain joins TRBV27 to TRBJ1-1; no reliable D call. With 6 bases removed from V and 0 bases from J, the gap between germline ends came to 2 bases. The CDR3 runs to 11 residues. CDR1 MNHEY and CDR2 SMNVEV come from the germline V gene (reference sequence). The DNA for the CDR3 is TGTGCCAGCAGGGTGAACACTGAAGCTTTCTTT. Its protein product is CASRVNTEAFF.

As regards this clone: Other DNA sequences in the same sample also yield this CDR3. This chain connects TRBV18 to TRBJ2-3; D is ambiguous. V lost 6 bases and J lost 1, with 8 bases in between. Germline V gene lookup returns CDR1 KGHSH and CDR2 LQKENI. This CDR3 is built from 13 residues. CDR3 DNA sequence: TGTGCCAGCTCCCCAGGTGGCACAGATACGCAGTATTTT. Encoded protein: CASSPGGTDTQYF.

This chain uses TRBV13 with TRBJ1-4, with D uncertain. Per germline, CDR1 PRHDT and CDR2 FYEKMQ (reference sequence). V lost 5 bases to trimming and J lost 8 bases, with 15 bases between them. This CDR3 region has 14 residues. For the CDR3, the DNA is TGTGCCAGCAGCCCAAGGCAGGCCTGGGAAAAACTGTTTTTT. This gives the protein CASSPRQAWEKLFF.

This chain links TRBV4-1 with TRBJ1-5; D not resolved. The CDR3 contains 14 residues. Trimming left V 1 base short and J 6 bases short, with 10 bases between. In germline, CDR1 is MGHRA, CDR2 YSYEKL. The CDR3 DNA reads as TGCGCCAGCAGCCAAGGGTTTTATGGTCAGCCCCAGCATTTT. Protein sequence: CASSQGFYGQPQHF.

The chain is built from TRBV6-6 and TRBJ2-2, with 13 bases lining up with TRBD2. Germline values: CDR1 MNHNY, CDR2 SVGAGI (reference sequence). This CDR3 has 17 residues. After removal of 5 bases from V and 2 bases from J, the junction contained 5 bases not matched to a gene. The CDR3 bases are TGTGCCAGCAGTCGGACTAGCGGGAGACTCAACACCGGGGAGCTGTTTTTT. This codes for CASSRTSGRLNTGELFF.

This rearrangement joins TRBV11-2 to TRBJ2-5, with 9 bases that match TRBD2. CDR1 SGHAT and CDR2 FQNNGV come from the germline V gene. This CDR3 is built from 16 residues. Losses at the gene ends were 4 bases for V and 3 bases for J; bases not matched to a gene: 9. The CDR3 sequence is CASSSSFRTSEETQYF. The CDR3 DNA reads as TGTGCCAGCAGCTCCTCCTTCCGGACTAGCGAAGAGACCCAGTACTTC.

The V gene is TRBV15, the J gene TRBJ1-2, with D unresolved. Germline CDR1 and CDR2: LNHNV and YYDKDF (reference sequence). V lost 0 bases to trimming and J lost 5 bases, with 7 bases between them. This CDR3 has 13 residues. CDR3 nucleotides: TGTGCCACCAGCAGAGACACCCCATATGGCTACACCTTC. Its translation is CATSRDTPYGYTF.

This clone occurred once. This chain joins TRBV7-2 and TRBJ2-7; no firm D call. Trimming took 0 bases from V and 2 from J, leaving 8 bases between them. This CDR3 contains 14 residues. Germline V gene lookup returns CDR1 SGHTA and CDR2 FQGNSA. CDR3 sequence (DNA): TGTGCCAGCAGCTTAGCTGGGCGGCCCTACGAGCAGTACTTC. It is translated as CASSLAGRPYEQYF.

J is TRBJ2-3 and V is TRBV13; no reliable D call. The CDR3 is made up of 13 amino acids. The germline V gene has CDR1 PRHDT and CDR2 FYEKMQ (reference sequence). V was clipped by 4 bases and J by 2 bases, with 7 bases between them. The CDR3 is CASSYRSTDTQYF. CDR3 nucleotides: TGTGCCAGCAGCTATAGATCCACAGATACGCAGTATTTT.

The gene calls are TRBV6-5 and TRBJ2-1, with 11 bases aligning to TRBD2. The CDR3 length is 15 residues. CDR1 and CDR2 (germline): MNHEY, SVGAGI. With 6 bases clipped from V and 2 bases from J, the junction kept 3 bases outside the gene matches. This chain's CDR3 is CASRPTSGAYNEQFF. CDR3 DNA sequence: TGTGCCAGCAGACCGACTAGCGGGGCCTACAATGAGCAGTTCTTC.

This sequence joins TRBV3-1 (or the pseudogene TRBV3-2) and TRBJ2-5; 7 positions match TRBD1. Germline V CDR1 and CDR2: LGHDT, YNNKEL (reference sequence). The CDR3 is 13 amino acids. V lost 4 bases and J lost 5; bases outside the gene matches: 4. CDR3 nucleotide sequence: TGTGCCAGCAGCCTTCAGGGGGTGGAGACCCAGTACTTC. Translated, it gives CASSLQGVETQYF.

The chain links TRBV7-9 to TRBJ1-2; no clear D. Germline CDR1 and CDR2: SEHNR and FQNEAQ (reference sequence). CDR3 length equals 14 residues. The ends were cut back, 2 bases at V and 7 bases at J, with 14 bases in the middle. This CDR3 is CASSLPVDLGGYTF. Written as DNA, the CDR3 is TGTGCCAGCAGCTTACCCGTAGACCTGGGTGGCTACACCTTC.

The J gene is TRBJ2-5, the V gene TRBV20-1; D is unresolved. CDR1 and CDR2 (germline): DFQATT, SNEGSKA (reference sequence). V lost 3 bases to trimming and J lost 7 bases, with 6 bases between them. This CDR3 region has 10 residues. The CDR3 DNA reads as TGCAGTGCTAGTGAATCGACCCAGTACTTC. Protein sequence: CSASESTQYF.

The chain carries TRBV5-5 and TRBJ2-7, with TRBD1 identical over 10 bases. This CDR3 is 15 amino acids long. V shed 5 bases, J shed 6 bases, and the junction held 11 bases outside the gene matches. Germline CDR1 reads SGHKS; CDR2 reads YYEKEE (reference sequence). The DNA for the CDR3 is TGTGCCAGCAGTTTCCGGGACAGGGGATACCTCGAGCAGTACTTC. Amino acid sequence: CASSFRDRGYLEQYF.

This sequence joins TRBV7-9 and TRBJ2-3, with D unresolved. Between the trimmed V and J ends, which lost 5 bases and 0 bases, there was a span of 15 bases. The germline CDR1 and CDR2 sequences are SEHNR and FQNEAQ (reference sequence). The CDR3 sequence is 16 residues long. CDR3 protein: CASSQPASPSTDTQYF. As DNA, the CDR3 is TGTGCCAGCAGCCAGCCCGCCTCACCTAGCACAGATACGCAGTATTTT.

This sequence joins TRBV19 and TRBJ1-2; maybe TRBD1 (6 bases). The germline gives CDR1 LNHDA, CDR2 SQIVND (reference sequence). This CDR3 has 15 residues. Deletions cut 5 bases from V and 4 bases from J, with 17 bases between. Written as DNA, the CDR3 is TGTGCCAGTAGTGCCGGCGGGGGGCTTGGCTATGGCTACACCTTC. Its protein is CASSAGGGLGYGYTF.

CDR3 DNA sequence: TGTGCCAGCAGTGAAATGGGAGGGTCCTACGAGCAGTACTTC. Translating gives CASSEMGGSYEQYF. The V call is TRBV6-1, the J call TRBJ2-7, with 7 bases that match TRBD2. Trimming cost V 2 bases and J 1 base; bases outside gene matches: 2. This CDR3 has 14 amino acids. CDR1 and CDR2 (germline): MNHNS, SASEGT.

V gene TRBV7-9 combines with J gene TRBJ2-7, with TRBD2 matching over 8 bases. Unmatched junction bases numbered 7, after V lost 5 bases and J lost 1 base. The CDR3 runs 15 residues. Germline lookup yields CDR1 SEHNR and CDR2 FQNEAQ (reference sequence). CDR3 coding DNA: TGTGCCAGCAGCCTGGCCCCGGGAGGGTCCTACGAGCAGTACTTC. Translating it yields CASSLAPGGSYEQYF.

This chain joins TRBV18 and TRBJ1-1; D is undetermined. Trimming took off 4 bases at V and 1 base at J, with 13 bases between the two ends. CDR1 is KGHSH and CDR2 is LQKENI in the germline V gene. The CDR3 length is 15 residues. In nucleotides, the CDR3 is TGTGCCAGCTCACTGAATTTCGGGAAGAACACTGAAGCTTTCTTT. Its translation is CASSLNFGKNTEAFF.

The rearrangement uses TRBV10-3 and TRBJ2-3; 9 nucleotides match TRBD2. CDR1 and CDR2 (germline): ENHRY, SYGVKD. There are 16 residues in the CDR3. The V gene end was trimmed by 10 bases and the J gene end by 0 bases; junction bases not matched to a gene: 11. This CDR3 is CATLTSGLTSTDTQYF. The CDR3 DNA reads TGTGCCACCCTGACTAGCGGACTTACTAGCACAGATACGCAGTATTTT.

The chain uses TRBV5-5 and TRBJ2-7; D ambiguous. The CDR3 totals 13 residues. Trimming shortened V by 0 bases and J by 3 bases, and 7 bases separated the two germline ends. The germline V gene encodes CDR1 SGHKS and CDR2 YYEKEE (reference sequence). The CDR3 coding sequence is TGTGCCAGCAGCTTGGCTTCCGACTACGAGCAGTACTTC. Encoded protein: CASSLASDYEQYF.

The chain recombines TRBV29-1 with TRBJ2-7; TRBD2 is a possible D gene (6 bases). This CDR3 has 11 amino acids. Looked up from germline, CDR1 is SQVTM and CDR2 is ANQGSEA. The CDR3, as DNA: TGCAGTTTCTCGGGGGCCTACGAGCAGTACTTC. Translated: CSFSGAYEQYF.